The rows below give T cell receptor beta chains drawn from one sample of a study of CD8 T cells in ankylosing spondylitis. One entry per CDR3 protein, called by TCRdb with MiXCR from the 5' RACE reads. The table lists roughly 180,000 distinct CDR3 sequences, just over 9.5% of them singletons, with roughly 16% in the top ten. Sequenced input: blood, either unsorted or a sorted T cell fraction (not recorded which). The source is a female donor with ankylosing spondylitis or in good health (not recorded which). Both conserved end residues are part of each CDR3. The D gene is left open where the match is weak. A row's size may be missing; if present it is once, few, many or a size class.

TGTGCCAGCAGCTCCGGGGGCAAACCAACTAATGAAAAACTGTTTTTT,CASSSGGKPTNEKLFF,-,TRBJ1-4,-,TRBV9
TGTGCCAGCAGCGTCGGGACTAGCGGGAGCCATGAGCAGTTCTTC,CASSVGTSGSHEQFF,TRBD2,TRBJ2-1,-,TRBV9
TGTGCCAGCAGCGTAGGGGACAGCCCAGATACGCAGTATTTT,CASSVGDSPDTQYF,TRBD1,TRBJ2-3,few,TRBV9
TGTGCCAGCACCCACAGGCCCGAACCCCTTGGCGAGCAGTACTTC,CASTHRPEPLGEQYF,-,TRBJ2-7,-,TRBV12-3/TRBV12-4
TGTGCCAGCAGTTTTGCGGGTTACGAGCAGTACTTC,CASSFAGYEQYF,-,TRBJ2-7,-,TRBV5-1
TGCAGCGTTGGGGACAGATACTCCTACGAGCAGTACTTC,CSVGDRYSYEQYF,TRBD1,TRBJ2-7,few,TRBV29-1
TGTGCCAGCAGTTTAGGGGGACTAGGGACCTACGAGCAGTACTTC,CASSLGGLGTYEQYF,TRBD2,TRBJ2-7,few,TRBV6-5
TGCAGCGTTGAAGATCGGAGGGAGGCACAAGAGACCCAGTACTTC,CSVEDRREAQETQYF,-,TRBJ2-5,-,TRBV29-1
TGTGCCAGCAGCACGGGGGCCACTGAAGCTTTCTTT,CASSTGATEAFF,-,TRBJ1-1,few,TRBV21-1
TGTGCCAGCAGCTTGGGAGGGATTGAGCAGTTCTTC,CASSLGGIEQFF,TRBD2,TRBJ2-1,many,TRBV7-8
TGTGCCAGCAGTCCCGGGATCTGGCCCGAGCAGTACTTC,CASSPGIWPEQYF,-,TRBJ2-7,-,TRBV27
TGCACCTTTGCAGGGGTCAATCTCTCTGAAGCTTTCTTT,CTFAGVNLSEAFF,-,TRBJ1-1,many,TRBV29-1
TGTGCCAGCAGCGAACGGCTAGCGGGAGGCACAGATACGCAGTATTTT,CASSERLAGGTDTQYF,TRBD2,TRBJ2-3,many,TRBV7-9
TGCAGCGTTCGGGACCGGAGAGATTCACCCCTCCACTTT,CSVRDRRDSPLHF,-,TRBJ1-6,many,TRBV29-1
TGTGCCAGCAGCCGAACCCCATCTAACACCGGGGAGCTGTTTTTT,CASSRTPSNTGELFF,-,TRBJ2-2,few,TRBV7-6
TGTGCCAGCAGTTTCGGCACAGGGGAACCCTATGGCTACACCTTC,CASSFGTGEPYGYTF,TRBD1,TRBJ1-2,few,TRBV12-3/TRBV12-4
TGTGCCAGCAGTTACTACGGGGGCTATGGCTACACCTTC,CASSYYGGYGYTF,-,TRBJ1-2,-,TRBV27
TGCGCCAGCAGCCCCTCGGGAGGGGGATCCTACGAGCAGTACTTC,CASSPSGGGSYEQYF,TRBD2,TRBJ2-7,many,TRBV5-1
TGTGCCTGGAGTGTAGGGGACTACGAGCAGTACTTC,CAWSVGDYEQYF,-,TRBJ2-7,many,TRBV30
TGTGCCAGCAGCCCGACGGGGGGTCGCCAGCCCCAGCATTTT,CASSPTGGRQPQHF,-,TRBJ1-5,few,TRBV6-5
TGTGCCAGCAGGGCGACAGGGAACACTGAAGCTTTCTTT,CASRATGNTEAFF,-,TRBJ1-1,-,TRBV6-1
TGTGCCAGCAGCCTGATTCTCGGAACCTCCTACAATGAGCAGTTCTTC,CASSLILGTSYNEQFF,-,TRBJ2-1,-,TRBV6-1
TGCAGTGCAACGGGGACGCCTAGCACAGATACGCAGTATTTT,CSATGTPSTDTQYF,-,TRBJ2-3,few,TRBV20-1
TGTGCCAGCAGTTCTACCCCGTGGGAGAACACTGAAGCTTTCTTT,CASSSTPWENTEAFF,-,TRBJ1-1,few,TRBV27
TGTGCCAGCAGCGCCTTTCACATAAACTCTGGGGCCAACGTCCTGACTTTC,CASSAFHINSGANVLTF,-,TRBJ2-6,-,TRBV9
TGCGCCAGCAGCCAAGGTTTCAGGAACACTGAAGCTTTCTTT,CASSQGFRNTEAFF,-,TRBJ1-1,-,TRBV4-3
TGTGCCAGCAGTGAAGGAAGCGGGTTCTACAATGAGCAGTTCTTC,CASSEGSGFYNEQFF,-,TRBJ2-1,-,TRBV2
TGTGCCAGCAGCCGAGTGACAGCGAACACTGAAGCTTTCTTT,CASSRVTANTEAFF,-,TRBJ1-1,few,TRBV7-9
TGCAGCGTTGAGGACAGGGCCGGGGAGCTGTTTTTT,CSVEDRAGELFF,TRBD1,TRBJ2-2,few,TRBV29-1
TGTGCCAGCAGCTTAGGGGCGGGGGAGACCTACGAGCAGTACTTC,CASSLGAGETYEQYF,TRBD2,TRBJ2-7,-,TRBV7-2
TGTGCCAGCAGCCCATCCGCCCCCGGGACAGGGAACTATGGCTACACCTTC,CASSPSAPGTGNYGYTF,TRBD1,TRBJ1-2,many,TRBV7-9
TGTGCCAGCATAGGGGAACTCTATGGCTACACCTTC,CASIGELYGYTF,-,TRBJ1-2,few,TRBV12-3/TRBV12-4
TGTGCCAGCAGCTTACGGGGGACCCCGCGTGGCTACGCCTTC,CASSLRGTPRGYAF,-,TRBJ1-2,many,TRBV7-9
TGCAGTGCTAGATACGGGCTCGGAAACACCTTC,CSARYGLGNTF,-,TRBJ1-2,many,TRBV20-1
TGTGCCAGCAGTTACAGGGCTCCCTACAATGAGCAGTTCTTC,CASSYRAPYNEQFF,-,TRBJ2-1,few,TRBV6-5
TGCGCCAGCAGCCAAGATTATAGGGGGGCAATGTTCAATGAGCAGTTCTTC,CASSQDYRGAMFNEQFF,-,TRBJ2-1,many,TRBV4-3
TGCAGTGCCTCGAGGGAGGGAACCTACGAGCAGTACTTC,CSASREGTYEQYF,TRBD2,TRBJ2-7,few,TRBV20-1
TGCGCCAGCAGCCACGAGATATCGAGAGAGATTAATGAAAAACTGTTTTTT,CASSHEISREINEKLFF,-,TRBJ1-4,many,TRBV5-1
TGTGCCAGCAGGCCACGGTCAGGCACCCAAGAGACCCAGTACTTC,CASRPRSGTQETQYF,-,TRBJ2-5,few,TRBV2
TGCGCCAGCAGTCCGGGACTAGCGTTTGAGCAGTTCTTC,CASSPGLAFEQFF,TRBD2,TRBJ2-1,-,TRBV10-2
TGTGCCAGCCTCAGCTATTCGTCCTACGAGCAGTACTTC,CASLSYSSYEQYF,-,TRBJ2-7,few,TRBV2
TGCGCCAGCAGCCAATCCGTTGGGACTTTAGATACGCAGTATTTT,CASSQSVGTLDTQYF,-,TRBJ2-3,many,TRBV4-3
TGTGCCAGCAGGTTGGGACAGCCAGAAGCTTTCTTT,CASRLGQPEAFF,TRBD1,TRBJ1-1,-,TRBV6-1
TGTGCCAGCAGTGCTGGGACGAAAAAGGTGTACGTGGAGCAGTACTTC,CASSAGTKKVYVEQYF,-,TRBJ2-7,once,TRBV2
TGCAGTGCTAGAGAACGGACTAGTCGCAATGAGCAGTTCTTC,CSARERTSRNEQFF,TRBD2,TRBJ2-1,-,TRBV20-1
TGTGCCACCAGTGACAGGGGATGGAAGCAGTTCTTC,CATSDRGWKQFF,-,TRBJ2-1,many,TRBV24-1
TGTGCCAGCAGCGTAAGGCTAGCGGGGTCCGATACGCAGTATTTT,CASSVRLAGSDTQYF,TRBD2,TRBJ2-3,few,TRBV9
TGCGCCAGCAGCCAAGATTGGGGACTAGCGGGACGAGGGCGCTACGAGCAGTACTTC,CASSQDWGLAGRGRYEQYF,TRBD2,TRBJ2-7,-,TRBV4-3